The rows below give T cell receptor beta chains drawn from one sample of a study of blood T cell repertoires in COVID-19. Assay used: immunoSEQ multiplex PCR; TCRdb lists only in-frame clones, some missing. The data show about 130,000 clones, around four fifths seen once. Sequencing was carried out using peripheral blood. These receptor sequences come from a man at least 80 years old with acute or convalescent COVID-19. CDR3s include the opening cysteine and the closing phenylalanine or tryptophan. A D gene is named only where the DNA matches it firmly. Clone size is given for some rows only: seen once, a few or many times, or a class if the clone is expanded.

D	size	J	V	CDR3	DNA
-	-	TRBJ1-1	TRBV7-2	CASSLLGASWGTEAFF	TGTGCCAGCAGCTTACTGGGGGCGAGTTGGGGCACTGAAGCTTTCTTT
-	once	TRBJ2-2	TRBV27	CASSLRERGTGELFF	TGTGCCAGCAGTTTAAGGGAAAGGGGCACCGGGGAGCTGTTTTTT
TRBD1	-	TRBJ1-1	TRBV7-8	CASSSRTGRTEAFF	TGTGCCAGCAGCTCCCGGACAGGGCGCACTGAAGCTTTCTTT
-	-	TRBJ2-1	TRBV7-3	CASSLAGAEQFF	TGTGCCAGCAGCCTCGCGGGGGCTGAGCAGTTCTTC
TRBD2	-	TRBJ2-1	TRBV11-2	CASSSTSGGAYEQFF	TGTGCCAGCAGCTCCACTAGCGGGGGGGCGTATGAGCAGTTCTTC
TRBD1	-	TRBJ1-1	TRBV2	CASSTGDTEAFF	TGTGCCAGCAGCACAGGGGACACTGAAGCTTTCTTT
TRBD2	-	TRBJ2-7	TRBV6-4	CASILRVMGGSYEQYF	TGTGCCAGCATTCTCCGCGTCATGGGGGGGTCCTACGAGCAGTACTTC
-	-	TRBJ2-6	TRBV5-4	CASSPGGKSGANVLTF	TGTGCCAGCAGCCCTGGAGGCAAATCTGGGGCCAACGTCCTGACTTTC
TRBD2	-	TRBJ2-7	TRBV6-6	CASSHGGGGTTYEQYF	TGTGCCAGCAGCCACGGGGGCGGGGGGACCACCTACGAGCAGTACTTC
TRBD2	-	TRBJ2-3	TRBV5-1	CASSPGLAGERDTQYF	TGCGCCAGCAGCCCAGGACTAGCGGGGGAGAGAGATACGCAGTATTTT
TRBD1	-	TRBJ2-7	TRBV6-5	CASIRTGVSYEQYF	TGTGCCAGCATTAGGACAGGGGTCTCCTACGAGCAGTACTTC
-	-	TRBJ2-6	TRBV27	CASSPLPSSGANVLTF	TGTGCCAGCAGTCCCCTCCCGTCCTCTGGGGCCAACGTCCTGACTTTC
-	-	TRBJ1-6	TRBV3-1/TRBV3-2	CASSQESGSPLHF	TGTGCCAGCAGCCAGGAGAGCGGTTCACCCCTCCACTTT
-	-	TRBJ2-3	TRBV27	CASSLFNSGDTQYF	TGTGCCAGCAGTTTATTCAATAGCGGCGATACGCAGTATTTT
-	-	TRBJ2-7	TRBV2	CASTMASGIGEQYF	TGTGCCAGCACTATGGCGTCAGGGATTGGCGAGCAGTACTTC
-	many	TRBJ1-2	TRBV7-9	CASSLIAVHGYTF	TGTGCCAGCAGCTTAATCGCGGTTCATGGCTACACCTTC
-	many	TRBJ1-1	TRBV5-6	CASSLRQDHEAFF	TGTGCCAGCAGCTTGCGACAGGACCATGAAGCTTTCTTT